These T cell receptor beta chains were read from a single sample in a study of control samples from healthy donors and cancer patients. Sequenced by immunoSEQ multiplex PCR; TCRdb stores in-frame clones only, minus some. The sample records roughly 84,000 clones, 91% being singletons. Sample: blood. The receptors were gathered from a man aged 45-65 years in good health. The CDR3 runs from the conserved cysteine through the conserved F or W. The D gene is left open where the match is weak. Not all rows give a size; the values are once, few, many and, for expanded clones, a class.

CDR3: CASSDPLAAQDEQYF; DNA: TGCGCCAGCAGTGACCCACTAGCGGCACAGGACGAGCAGTACTTC; length: 15; size: -; J: TRBJ2-7; D: TRBD2; V: TRBV10-1
CDR3: CASSPTGDGYTF; DNA: TGTGCCAGCAGTCCGACAGGGGATGGCTACACCTTC; length: 12; size: -; J: TRBJ1-2; D: TRBD1; V: TRBV2
CDR3: CASSQIGSILYGYTF; DNA: TGTGCCAGCAGCCAGATTGGCTCAATTCTCTATGGCTACACCTTC; length: 15; size: -; J: TRBJ1-2; D: -; V: TRBV3-1/TRBV3-2
CDR3: CASSLNSGYEQYF; DNA: TGTGCCAGCAGCTTAAACTCAGGCTACGAGCAGTACTTC; length: 13; size: -; J: TRBJ2-7; D: -; V: TRBV7-2
CDR3: CASSALMNTEAFF; DNA: TGTGCCAGCAGCGCCCTAATGAACACTGAAGCTTTCTTT; length: 13; size: -; J: TRBJ1-1; D: -; V: TRBV9
CDR3: CAWSVSAFTDTQYF; DNA: TGTGCCTGGAGTGTATCAGCCTTCACAGATACGCAGTATTTT; length: 14; size: -; J: TRBJ2-3; D: -; V: TRBV30
CDR3: CASEKEMNTEAFF; DNA: TGTGCCAGCGAAAAGGAGATGAACACTGAAGCTTTCTTT; length: 13; size: once; J: TRBJ1-1; D: -; V: TRBV2
CDR3: CASIGAGSSNQPQHF; DNA: TGTGCCAGTATCGGAGCTGGGAGTTCCAATCAGCCCCAGCATTTT; length: 15; size: -; J: TRBJ1-5; D: -; V: TRBV19
CDR3: CASSLAGYRGREAQYF; DNA: TGTGCCAGCAGCTTAGCAGGATACAGGGGTCGGGAGGCCCAGTACTTC; length: 16; size: -; J: TRBJ2-5; D: -; V: TRBV7-9
CDR3: CASRRTSSTDTQYF; DNA: TGTGCCAGCAGGAGAACTAGCTCCACAGATACGCAGTATTTT; length: 14; size: -; J: TRBJ2-3; D: -; V: TRBV6-5
CDR3: CASSQGPERYEQYF; DNA: TGCGCCAGCAGCCAAGGTCCAGAGCGCTACGAGCAGTACTTC; length: 14; size: -; J: TRBJ2-7; D: -; V: TRBV4-1
CDR3: CASSQTSENTQYF; DNA: TGTGCCAGCAGCCAGACTAGCGAGAATACGCAGTATTTT; length: 13; size: -; J: TRBJ2-3; D: TRBD2; V: TRBV7-9
CDR3: CATSDPGREGYTF; DNA: TGTGCCACCAGTGACCCGGGACGAGAGGGCTACACCTTC; length: 13; size: -; J: TRBJ1-2; D: -; V: TRBV24-1
CDR3: CASSQDPVLVTQYF; DNA: TGTGCCAGCAGCCAAGATCCAGTTTTAGTGACCCAGTACTTC; length: 14; size: once; J: TRBJ2-5; D: -; V: TRBV3-1/TRBV3-2
CDR3: CASSLQGDSYEQYF; DNA: TGCGCCAGCAGCTTGCAGGGGGACTCCTACGAGCAGTACTTC; length: 14; size: -; J: TRBJ2-7; D: TRBD1; V: TRBV5-1
CDR3: CASGTSGVIRVDEQFF; DNA: TGCGCCAGCGGGACTAGCGGGGTTATCCGAGTGGATGAGCAGTTCTTC; length: 16; size: large; J: TRBJ2-1; D: TRBD2; V: TRBV5-1
CDR3: CASSLSGVNEKLFF; DNA: TGTGCCAGCAGCTTGTCTGGGGTAAATGAAAAACTGTTTTTT; length: 14; size: -; J: TRBJ1-4; D: -; V: TRBV5-4
CDR3: CASSPGHAANYGYTF; DNA: TGTGCCAGCAGTCCCGGGCACGCGGCTAACTATGGCTACACCTTC; length: 15; size: -; J: TRBJ1-2; D: -; V: TRBV6-5
CDR3: CASSQDRSVLDTIYF; DNA: TGCGCCAGCAGCCAAGATCGATCAGTTTTGGACACCATATATTTT; length: 15; size: many; J: TRBJ1-3; D: -; V: TRBV4-1
CDR3: CASSRQGFSPLHF; DNA: TGTGCCAGCAGCCGACAGGGATTTTCACCCCTCCACTTT; length: 13; size: few; J: TRBJ1-6; D: TRBD1; V: TRBV14
CDR3: CASSQDAGQIYGYTF; DNA: TGTGCCAGCAGCCAAGATGCGGGACAGATCTATGGCTACACCTTC; length: 15; size: -; J: TRBJ1-2; D: TRBD1; V: TRBV4-2
CDR3: CASTTNGDTEAFF; DNA: TGTGCCAGCACCACGAATGGGGACACTGAAGCTTTCTTT; length: 13; size: -; J: TRBJ1-1; D: -; V: TRBV12-3/TRBV12-4
CDR3: CASSQAQAAGANVLTF; DNA: TGTGCCAGCAGCCAAGCTCAGGCAGCCGGGGCCAACGTCCTGACTTTC; length: 16; size: -; J: TRBJ2-6; D: -; V: TRBV3-1/TRBV3-2
CDR3: CASTRDLTEGYTF; DNA: TGTGCCAGCACCAGGGACCTGACGGAAGGCTACACCTTC; length: 13; size: -; J: TRBJ1-2; D: -; V: TRBV2
CDR3: CASRPTSVGTDTQYF; DNA: TGTGCCAGCAGGCCTACTAGCGTAGGTACAGATACGCAGTATTTT; length: 15; size: -; J: TRBJ2-3; D: TRBD2; V: TRBV5-8
CDR3: CASSFSRGSYEQYF; DNA: TGTGCCAGCAGCTTCAGCCGGGGCTCCTACGAGCAGTACTTC; length: 14; size: -; J: TRBJ2-7; D: -; V: TRBV11-2
CDR3: CASSLVYGNGYTF; DNA: TGTGCCAGCAGCCTAGTGTATGGCAATGGCTACACCTTC; length: 13; size: -; J: TRBJ1-2; D: -; V: TRBV3-1/TRBV3-2
CDR3: CASRAGDGAFF; DNA: TGCGCCAGCAGGGCCGGGGACGGGGCTTTCTTT; length: 11; size: -; J: TRBJ1-1; D: -; V: TRBV10-2
CDR3: CASNPGLAINHEQFF; DNA: TGTGCCAGTAATCCGGGACTAGCGATCAACCATGAGCAGTTCTTC; length: 15; size: -; J: TRBJ2-1; D: TRBD2; V: TRBV6-5
CDR3: CASSLYGTDTQYF; DNA: TGTGCCAGCAGTTTATACGGCACAGATACGCAGTATTTT; length: 13; size: -; J: TRBJ2-3; D: -; V: TRBV28
CDR3: CASSLFRTGNSNQPQHF; DNA: TGTGCCAGCTCACTTTTCCGGACAGGGAATAGCAATCAGCCCCAGCATTTT; length: 17; size: -; J: TRBJ1-5; D: TRBD1; V: TRBV18
CDR3: CASNPAVFSGNTIYF; DNA: TGTGCCAGTAATCCCGCCGTATTCTCTGGAAACACCATATATTTT; length: 15; size: -; J: TRBJ1-3; D: -; V: TRBV19
CDR3: CASSLAATSAEAFF; DNA: TGCGCCAGCAGCTTAGCGGCGACAAGTGCAGAAGCTTTCTTT; length: 14; size: -; J: TRBJ1-1; D: -; V: TRBV4-1
CDR3: CASRMRGGSEKLFF; DNA: TGTGCCAGCAGGATGAGAGGAGGAAGTGAAAAACTGTTTTTT; length: 14; size: -; J: TRBJ1-4; D: -; V: TRBV11-2
CDR3: CADGPIQGNQPQHF; DNA: TGTGCGGACGGGCCAATCCAGGGGAATCAGCCCCAGCATTTT; length: 14; size: -; J: TRBJ1-5; D: -; V: TRBV5-8
CDR3: CASRPTGGAAGANVLTF; DNA: TGTGCCAGTAGGCCGACAGGGGGCGCAGCTGGGGCCAACGTCCTGACTTTC; length: 17; size: -; J: TRBJ2-6; D: TRBD1; V: TRBV19
CDR3: CASSLRDREDEQYF; DNA: TGTGCCAGCAGCTTAAGGGACAGGGAGGACGAGCAGTACTTC; length: 14; size: -; J: TRBJ2-7; D: TRBD1; V: TRBV5-6
CDR3: CASSFSFNQPQHF; DNA: TGCGCCAGCAGCTTCAGTTTCAATCAGCCCCAGCATTTT; length: 13; size: -; J: TRBJ1-5; D: -; V: TRBV5-1
CDR3: CATSESAGGYTF; DNA: TGTGCCACCAGTGAGTCCGCTGGTGGCTACACCTTC; length: 12; size: -; J: TRBJ1-2; D: -; V: TRBV24-1
CDR3: CASSRTALTGPSGEQYF; DNA: TGTGCCAGTAGTCGTACGGCTCTGACGGGCCCATCGGGGGAGCAGTACTTC; length: 17; size: once; J: TRBJ2-7; D: -; V: TRBV19